These 18 T cell receptor beta chains were sequenced from one sample in a study of blood T cell repertoires in COVID-19 (dated by TCRdb to the early 2020s). Library creation used the immunoSEQ multiplex PCR assay. TCRdb holds this immuneACCESS table with in-frame rearrangements only. Some clones are missing; in checked studies, unresolved V genes explain under half, and the rest has no known cause. The sample table shows about 87,000 clones, and 85% to 90% are seen once. The top ten clones comprise 5.2% of the sample. Source material: peripheral blood. These receptors were collected from an elderly woman with active COVID-19.

This clone was recorded a few times. The chain recombines TRBV12-2 with TRBJ2-3; the table's D call, TRBD2, has no DNA check behind it. TRBV12-2 is a pseudogene locus. The CDR3 is 14 residues long. The CDR3 reads CASRSEATTDTQYF. CDR3 bases: TGTGCAAGTCGCTCCGAAGCGACCACAGATACGCAGTATTTT.

The rearrangement links TRBV2 to TRBJ2-5; a weak D match, TRBD2 (5 bases). The CDR3 is 14 amino acids. The V end was cut by 7 bases, the J end by 5 bases, with 17 bases between. CDR1 and CDR2 (germline): SNHLY, FYNNEI. CDR3 region: CASTGGSWRETQYF. The DNA for the CDR3 is TGTGCCAGCACCGGAGGTAGTTGGCGGGAGACCCAGTACTTC. Full variable domain (outside the CDR3, taken from reference TRBV2 and TRBJ2-5): EPEVTQTPSHQVTQMGQEVILRCVPISNHLYFYWYRQILGQKVEFLVSFYNNEISEKSEIFDDQFSVERPDGSNFTLKIRSTKLEDSAMYFCASTGGSWRETQYFGPGTRLLVL.

J is TRBJ2-7 and V is TRBV28; D unresolved. V gave up 5 bases and J gave up 1 base, with 9 bases separating them. Looked up from germline, CDR1 is MDHEN and CDR2 is SYDVKM. CDR3 length: 13 amino acids. As DNA, the CDR3 is TGTGCCAGCAGTCCCCCTGTGTCCTACGAGCAGTACTTC. This sequence encodes CASSPPVSYEQYF. Together with reference TRBV28 and TRBJ2-7, the CDR3 gives the full variable domain: DVKVTQSSRYLVKRTGEKVFLECVQDMDHENMFWYRQDPGLGLRLIYFSYDVKMKEKGDIPEGYSVSREKKERFSLILESASTNQTSMYLCASSPPVSYEQYFGPGTRLTVT.

The chain couples TRBV7-3 to TRBJ2-1; TRBD2 agrees at 10 bases. Looked up from germline, CDR1 is SGHTA and CDR2 is FQGTGA. This CDR3 comprises 16 residues. The V and J ends lost 8 bases and 8 bases, in that order; junction bases with no gene match: 15. DNA of the CDR3: TGTGCCAGCTCCCTGGGGGGGACTAGCGCTTCGGATGAGCAGTTCTTC. Its protein product is CASSLGGTSASDEQFF.

The chain joins TRBV10-3 to TRBJ2-7; D gene unclear. Per the germline V gene, CDR1 is ENHRY and CDR2 is SYGVKD. This CDR3 has 11 amino acids. The ends were cut back, 8 bases at V and 0 bases at J, with 5 bases in the middle. The CDR3 region is CAISSSYEQYF. The CDR3 DNA follows: TGTGCCATCTCTAGCTCCTACGAGCAGTACTTC.

The chain links TRBV20-1 to TRBJ1-2, with D uncertain. The CDR3 length is 11 residues. Looked up from germline, CDR1 is DFQATT and CDR2 is SNEGSKA (reference sequence). V dropped 6 bases and J dropped 7 bases, with 12 bases sitting between them. CDR3 in DNA: TGCAGTGCCGACGCCCGGGGTGGCTACACCTTC. Residues: CSADARGGYTF.

This sequence joins TRBV2 and TRBJ2-1, with D possibly matching TRBD2 (7 bases). The CDR3 has 14 residues. Germline V lookup: CDR1 SNHLY, CDR2 FYNNEI. V lost 8 bases and J 7 bases, leaving 18 bases between the germline ends. The CDR3 sequence: CASLPRGPWNEQFF. The DNA for the CDR3 is TGTGCCAGCCTACCGCGGGGGCCGTGGAATGAGCAGTTCTTC.

V is TRBV2 and J is TRBJ2-2, with 8 bases matching TRBD2. J lost 4 bases, V lost 10 bases, and 8 bases had no gene match. Germline V lookup: CDR1 SNHLY, CDR2 FYNNEI. The CDR3 consists of 14 residues. Written as DNA, the CDR3 is TGTGCCACCAGCCGGGAGGGGGGCACCGGGGAGCTGTTTTTT. It translates to CATSREGGTGELFF.

The gene calls are TRBV19 and TRBJ1-4; 7 nucleotides agree with TRBD1. This CDR3 has 15 residues. Germline CDR1 LNHDA, CDR2 SQIVND (reference sequence). V gave up 6 bases and J gave up 4 bases; unmatched junction bases: 8. CDR3 nucleotide sequence: TGTGCCAGTAGGAATACGGGACAGAGTAATGAAAAACTGTTTTTT. It is translated as CASRNTGQSNEKLFF. The variable domain in full, with the rest retrieved from reference TRBV19 and TRBJ1-4, is DGGITQSPKYLFRKEGQNVTLSCEQNLNHDAMYWYRQDPGQGLRLIYYSQIVNDFQKGDIAEGYSVSREKKESFPLTVTSAQKNPTAFYLCASRNTGQSNEKLFFGSGTQLSVL.

This clone has just one count. J is TRBJ1-1 and V is TRBV5-1, with D perhaps TRBD1 (5 bases). V dropped 0 bases and J dropped 4 bases, with 10 bases sitting between them. CDR1 and CDR2 from the germline V gene are SGHRS and YFSETQ. The CDR3 sequence is 14 residues long. The CDR3 loop reads CASSLASGGTEAFF. The CDR3 DNA sequence: TGCGCCAGCAGCTTGGCTTCGGGGGGCACTGAAGCTTTCTTT.

As for this clone: A read error may account for a junction end that differs from germline. The V call is TRBV24-1, the J call TRBJ2-4; 11 nucleotides match TRBD2. Per the germline V gene, CDR1 is KGHDR and CDR2 is SFDVKD. This CDR3 is built from 14 residues. The CDR3 DNA reads TGTGCCACCAGTGACCCCCAACTAGCGGGAGCCCTCCACTTC. As protein: CATSDPQLAGALHF.

The rearrangement joins TRBV3-1 (or the pseudogene TRBV3-2) to TRBJ2-7, with TRBD1 matching 8 bases. With 1 base clipped from V and 3 bases from J, the junction kept 5 bases outside the gene matches. Germline assignment: CDR1 LGHDT and CDR2 YNNKEL (reference sequence). This CDR3 has 15 residues. DNA of the CDR3: TGTGCCAGCAGCCAAGCTATGGGGACAGGCTACGAGCAGTACTTC. Its protein product is CASSQAMGTGYEQYF.

The chain uses TRBV6-1 and TRBJ1-2; tentative D call: TRBD1 (5 bases). The ends were cut back, 0 bases at V and 14 bases at J, with 10 bases in the middle. From germline, CDR1 is MNHNS and CDR2 SASEGT. The length of the CDR3 is 11 residues. The CDR3 region has the DNA TGTGCCAGCAGTGAAGCCCAGGGAAAAACCTTC. It codes for CASSEAQGKTF.

The chain employs TRBV25-1 and TRBJ1-1, with D possibly matching TRBD1 (6 bases). Germline V gene sequence: CDR1 MGHDK, CDR2 SYGVNS. The CDR3 is made up of 13 amino acids. Deletions cut 6 bases from V and 4 bases from J, with 12 bases between. The CDR3 DNA reads TGTGCCAGCAGGAAAGGGGGGGTCACTGAAGCTTTCTTT. This codes for CASRKGGVTEAFF.

The chain has TRBV7-2 and TRBJ2-2, with D perhaps TRBD1 (6 bases). The germline gives CDR1 SGHTA, CDR2 FQGNSA. Trimming cost V 2 bases and J 5 bases, with 9 bases left between them. The CDR3 spans 14 residues. This chain's CDR3 is CASSLQGFTGELFF. The DNA for the CDR3 is TGTGCCAGCAGCTTACAGGGGTTTACCGGGGAGCTGTTTTTT.

The V and J genes are TRBV7-9 and TRBJ2-3; 10 nucleotides match TRBD2. Germline CDR1 SEHNR, CDR2 FQNEAQ (reference sequence). The CDR3 consists of 15 residues. J lost 2 bases, V lost 3 bases, and 2 bases had no gene match. The CDR3 is CASSFLAGVTDTQYF. In nucleotides, the CDR3 is TGTGCCAGCAGCTTTCTAGCGGGAGTCACAGATACGCAGTATTTT.

This chain joins TRBV7-2 and TRBJ2-7; D may be TRBD2 (5 bases). V was clipped by 6 bases and J by 0 bases, with 9 bases between them. CDR3 size: 13 residues. Per germline, CDR1 SGHTA and CDR2 FQGNSA. In DNA, the CDR3 is TGTGCCAGCAGATTCGGAGGCTCCTACGAGCAGTACTTC. Protein product: CASRFGGSYEQYF.

CDR3 amino acids: CASSTWEDRVQPQHF. DNA of the CDR3: TGTGCCAGCAGTACCTGGGAGGACAGGGTCCAGCCCCAGCATTTT. The chain couples TRBV6-2 or TRBV6-3 to TRBJ1-5; 8 nucleotides line up with TRBD1. From germline, CDR1 is MNHEY and CDR2 SVGEGT. The V gene end was trimmed by 5 bases and the J gene end by 7 bases; junction bases not matched to a gene: 10. The CDR3 extends over 15 amino acids.